This section outlines one T cell receptor beta chain sequence together with its context. Several immunoSEQ 96-well plates shared each subset's DNA, each plate a replicate. Profiled with immunoSEQ multiplex PCR; TCRdb holds only in-frame clones, not every one. The data show a few million clones, 90% to 95% seen once. This specimen comes from a study of shared clonotypes between healthy human individuals. Looking at the study overall: Each donor contributed plates that comprised three CD4 naive, three CD4 memory, two CD8 naive and one CD8 memory.

Germline loops: CDR1 KGHSH, CDR2 LQKENI. The germline V and J ends were trimmed by 0 bases and 4 bases, with 10 bases remaining between them. The CDR3 runs 15 residues. This TCR came from a young man in good health. This chain joins TRBV18 and TRBJ1-3; D may be TRBD1 (5 bases). The sequenced sample was naive CD4+ T cells sorted from blood. The subset denotes: CD45RA+ positively selected. The CDR3 DNA sequence: TGTGCCAGCTCACCACCAGGGGTGGAAGGAAACACCATATATTTT. This translates into CASSPPGVEGNTIYF.